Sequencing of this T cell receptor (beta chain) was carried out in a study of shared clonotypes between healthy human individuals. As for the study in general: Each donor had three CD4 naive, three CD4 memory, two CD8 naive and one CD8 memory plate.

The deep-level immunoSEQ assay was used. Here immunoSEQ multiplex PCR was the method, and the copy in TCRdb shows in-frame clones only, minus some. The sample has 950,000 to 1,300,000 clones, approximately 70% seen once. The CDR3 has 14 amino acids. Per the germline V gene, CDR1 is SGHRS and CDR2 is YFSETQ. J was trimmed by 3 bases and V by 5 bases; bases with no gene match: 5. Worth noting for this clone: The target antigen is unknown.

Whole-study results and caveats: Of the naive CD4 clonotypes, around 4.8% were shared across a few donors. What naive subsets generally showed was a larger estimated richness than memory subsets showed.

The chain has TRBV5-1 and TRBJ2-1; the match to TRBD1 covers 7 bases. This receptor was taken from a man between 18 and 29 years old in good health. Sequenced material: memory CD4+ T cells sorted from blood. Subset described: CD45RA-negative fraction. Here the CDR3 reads CASSRTGLYNEQFF. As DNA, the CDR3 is TGCGCCAGCAGTCGGACAGGCCTCTACAATGAGCAGTTCTTC. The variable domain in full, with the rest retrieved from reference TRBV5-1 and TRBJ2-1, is KAGVTQTPRYLIKTRGQQVTLSCSPISGHRSVSWYQQTPGQGLQFLFEYFSETQRNKGNFPGRFSGRQFSNSRSEMNVSTLELGDSALYLCASSRTGLYNEQFFGPGTRLTVL.